This T cell receptor beta chain originates from a study of cytomegalovirus exposure and HLA in healthy donors. Study overall: An earlier analysis found around 120 million unique TCR beta sequences from approximately 200 million T cells. Whole-study findings and limits: With DRB1 most and HLA-C fewest, TCR association rates differed between HLA loci in a later analysis.

Healthy bone marrow donors made up the cohort. Turning to this clone: Its antigen is not identified. One end of the junction does not line up with germline, which may come from a read error.

PCR employed 60 Vbeta and 13 Jbeta primers. This table comes from immunoSEQ multiplex PCR, and its TCRdb copy is limited to in-frame clones, with some not included. The sample consists of about 130,000 clones, about three quarters of them appearing once. Sequencing input: PBMCs. The source of this sequence is a male donor in good health and CMV-seronegative.

The CDR3 DNA sequence: TGTTCCAGCAGCGAGAAGTACGAGCAGTACTTC. Translation gives CSSSEKYEQYF. The chain is built from TRBV7-9 and TRBJ2-7; D unresolved. The CDR3 covers 11 residues. From germline, CDR1 is SEHNR and CDR2 FQNEAQ (reference sequence).